In its sample, the clone carrying this TCR beta chain was seen a few times. This record comes from a study of radiotherapy plus CTLA-4 blockade in lung cancer. Assay used: immunoSEQ multiplex PCR; TCRdb lists only in-frame clones, some missing. This sample has 35,000 to 50,000 clones, with around 73% found just once. The germline gives CDR1 WSHSY, CDR2 SAAADI. This CDR3 region has 14 residues. The V end lost 1 base, the J end lost 5 bases, and 11 bases lay between the germline ends. The chain has TRBV10-2 and TRBJ1-2, with D perhaps matching TRBD1 (6 bases). This TCR was sampled from a human donor with non-small cell lung cancer who had a complete response to radiotherapy plus ipilimumab. The sample was peripheral blood, taken from a patient treated with radiotherapy plus ipilimumab. The CDR3 region is CASSELGAGYGYTF. As DNA, the CDR3 is TGCGCCAGCAGTGAGTTGGGGGCTGGGTATGGCTACACCTTC.